This T cell receptor beta chain was sequenced in a study of cytomegalovirus exposure and HLA in healthy donors. Study details: As an earlier analysis found, 150 million to 200 million T cells yielded around 110 million unique TCR beta sequences. General study findings and limits: Among the most significant clusters, several appeared linked to common viral pathogens in a later analysis.

Researchers ran the PCR with 60 Vbeta and 13 Jbeta primers. Clones were read by immunoSEQ multiplex PCR, and TCRdb kept only the in-frame ones, dropping some. The sample holds over 100,000 clones; roughly 67% are singletons and the top ten take 8.4%. Remarks on this clone: Its antigen remains unknown.

Germline V gene sequence: CDR1 LGHNA, CDR2 YNFKEQ. V was cut by 4 bases and J by 7 bases, with 19 bases left in between. The CDR3 consists of 15 residues. Sample: PBMCs. V is TRBV4-2 and J is TRBJ1-1; D might be TRBD1 (6 bases). The clonotype comes from a man aged 40-55 years in good health and CMV-seronegative. This CDR3 is CASSPNLGGDHEAFF. The CDR3 DNA follows: TGTGCCAGCAGCCCCAACTTAGGGGGGGACCATGAAGCTTTCTTT.